This T cell receptor beta chain was found in a study of post-analysis software for immune sequencing data. Study-wide background: Included courses were relapsing-remitting and secondary progressive multiple sclerosis; progressive-relapsing multiple sclerosis was also included. Study-level findings and limits: Higher frequency in patients than in controls was seen for about five TRBV segments, with TRBV5-6, TRBV5-1 and TRBV20-1 among them. The normalized Chao1 diversity of multiple sclerosis patients was significantly lower than that of controls. F-measure co-clustering was strong for batch-matched samples.

Germline CDR1 is SGHTA and CDR2 is FQGNSA. This CDR3 spans 15 amino acids. The ends lost 5 bases at V and 7 bases at J; junction bases unmatched: 11. Concerning this clonotype itself: As yet, its antigen is unknown.

TCR beta cDNA libraries had unique molecular identifiers. Some 500,000 cDNA molecules were recovered from an input of roughly 0.95 to 10 million T cells. TCRdb re-called the PCR reads with MiXCR, one entry per CDR3 protein. The sample shows some 690,000 distinct CDR3 sequences, just under 30% of them seen only once. Sequencing was done on a sample of blood. This receptor was obtained from a girl between 10 and 17 years old with multiple sclerosis. The rearrangement links TRBV7-2 to TRBJ2-7; TRBD2 matches at 10 bases. The CDR3 loop reads CASSPSSGGANEQYF. For the CDR3, the DNA is TGTGCCAGCAGCCCCTCCAGCGGGGGGGCAAATGAGCAGTACTTC.